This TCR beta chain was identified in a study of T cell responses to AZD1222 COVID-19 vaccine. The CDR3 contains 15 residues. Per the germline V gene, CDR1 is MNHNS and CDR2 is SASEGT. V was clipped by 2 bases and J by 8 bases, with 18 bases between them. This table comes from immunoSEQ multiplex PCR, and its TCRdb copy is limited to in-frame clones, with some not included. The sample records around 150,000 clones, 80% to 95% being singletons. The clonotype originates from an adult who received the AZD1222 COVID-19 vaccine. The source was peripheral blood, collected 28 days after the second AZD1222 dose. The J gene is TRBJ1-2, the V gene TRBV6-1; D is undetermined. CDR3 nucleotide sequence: TGTGCCAGCAGTGAACTCGACCGAATGACGGGAGGCTACACCTTC. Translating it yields CASSELDRMTGGYTF.